This T cell receptor beta chain was identified in a study of T-cell memory formation after mild COVID-19. Study-wide findings and caveats: Clones that contracted clustered mainly in CM and EM if CD4+ and in EMRA if CD8+. Second-wave clones that peaked on day 37 lacked confirmed SARS-CoV-2 specificity.

This clonotype was seen only a few times. Its specificity is unknown. TCRdb reprocessed the 5' RACE reads via MiXCR and lists one record per CDR3 protein. Of tens of thousands of distinct CDR3 sequences listed, around 14% are singletons. The source is an adult woman who had mild COVID-19 (a few samples of this study predate the infection). Cell type and time point are not known. Sample: PBMCs or a T cell subset sorted from them (not recorded which).

CDR3 amino acids: CASRQQPGLAGDGLLTDTQYF. The CDR3, as DNA: TGTGCCAGCAGACAACAACCGGGACTAGCGGGGGACGGCCTCCTCACAGATACGCAGTATTTT. The chain joins TRBV7-9 to TRBJ2-3; 14 bases agree with TRBD2. This CDR3 region has 21 residues. V gave up 6 bases and J gave up 2 bases; unmatched junction bases: 19. Germline-derived CDR1 and CDR2 are SEHNR and FQNEAQ (reference sequence). The whole variable domain, remainder taken from reference TRBV7-9 and TRBJ2-3, is DTGVSQNPRHKITKRGQNVTFRCDPISEHNRLYWYRQTLGQGPEFLTYFQNEAQLEKSRLLSDRFSAERPKGSFSTLEIQRTEQGDSAMYLCASRQQPGLAGDGLLTDTQYFGPGTRLTVL.